This is a list of T cell receptor beta chains from one sample in a study of blood T cell repertoires in COVID-19. Clones were sequenced by immunoSEQ multiplex PCR, and TCRdb holds only the in-frame ones, with some missing. The sample records over 110,000 clones, 65% to 90% being singletons. Sequencing used peripheral blood. These receptor sequences come from a human donor in a cohort sampled during active COVID-19. CDR3s include the opening cysteine and the closing phenylalanine or tryptophan. Each record gives: V gene, clone size, J gene, D gene, CDR3 DNA, CDR3 protein. D genes are given only for firm matches. Some rows have no size entry. The others give once, few or many, or a class for an expanded clone.

>TRBV9|.|TRBJ1-3|.
TGTGCCAGCAGCCAAACGGGGACACCTAGAAACACCATATATTTT
CASSQTGTPRNTIYF
>TRBV9|.|TRBJ2-2|TRBD2
TGTGCCAGCAGCCCATACCCTAGCGGGGGGGGCACCGGGGAGCTGTTTTTT
CASSPYPSGGGTGELFF
>TRBV7-9|.|TRBJ1-2|.
TGTGCCAGCAGCTTAGTTGCACAAGATCCCTATGGCTACACCTTC
CASSLVAQDPYGYTF
>TRBV28|.|TRBJ1-6|.
TGTGCCAGCAGTTTGGGCAGGGTAGTTAGTTCACCCCTCCACTTT
CASSLGRVVSSPLHF
>TRBV27|.|TRBJ2-7|TRBD1
TGTGCCAGCAGCCTTACGACAGGGTACGAGCAGTACTTC
CASSLTTGYEQYF
>TRBV11-2|.|TRBJ2-7|TRBD1
TGTGCCAGCAGCTTACCTAGGACAGGGAGATACGAGCAGTACTTC
CASSLPRTGRYEQYF
>TRBV18|.|TRBJ2-4|TRBD2
TGTGCCAGCAACCCGGGACTAGCGGGGGAAAACATTCAGTACTTC
CASNPGLAGENIQYF
>TRBV5-1|once|TRBJ2-4|TRBD2
TGCGCCAGCAATGGCGGGAGGGGAGGGGACATTCAGTACTTC
CASNGGRGGDIQYF
>TRBV5-1|.|TRBJ2-5|TRBD2
TGCGCCAGCAGCACACAGACTAGCGCAGAGACCCAGTACTTC
CASSTQTSAETQYF
>TRBV7-9|.|TRBJ2-1|.
TGTGCCAGCAGCTTAGAGGGGGAAAGCTACAATGAGCAGTTCTTC
CASSLEGESYNEQFF
>TRBV12-3/TRBV12-4|few|TRBJ2-5|.
TGTGCCAGCAGTTTAAGAGGCGGCGAGACCCAGTACTTC
CASSLRGGETQYF
>TRBV5-5|few|TRBJ1-4|.
TGTGCCAGCAGTCAAAAGGTCGGGTCCGCATATGAAAAACTGTTTTTT
CASSQKVGSAYEKLFF
>TRBV7-9|.|TRBJ2-2|TRBD2
TGTGCCAGCAGCCCAGAGGTCGCCTCCGGGAGGGCCGGTTCGAGGGAGCTGTTTTTT
CASSPEVASGRAGSRELFF
>TRBV27|once|TRBJ2-2|TRBD1
TGTGCCAGCAGTTTATCGCGGGGGACAGGGATTAGAGGCGGGGAGCTGTTTTTT
CASSLSRGTGIRGGELFF
>TRBV5-1|.|TRBJ2-6|.
TGCGCCAGCAGCCATTCCAGCTCTGGGGCCAACGTCCTGACTTTC
CASSHSSSGANVLTF
>TRBV27|many|TRBJ2-7|TRBD1
TGTGCCAGCAGTTTGAGAGGACAGGGGGGGGCCTACGAGCAGTACTTC
CASSLRGQGGAYEQYF
>TRBV3-1/TRBV3-2|.|TRBJ2-5|.
TGTGCCAGCGATTCCAGGGGAGGGCCTGTAGAGACCCAGTACTTC
CASDSRGGPVETQYF
>TRBV18|.|TRBJ1-1|.
TGTGCCACCCTGGACTTTGTGGACACTGAAGCTTTCTTT
CATLDFVDTEAFF
>TRBV11-2|.|TRBJ1-1|.
TGTGCCAGCAGCTTAGATATCGCTGAAGCTTTCTTT
CASSLDIAEAFF
>TRBV4-1|.|TRBJ2-6|.
TGCGCCAGCAGCCTAACCCCCGCCAGGGCTGGGGCCAACGTCCTGACTTTC
CASSLTPARAGANVLTF
>TRBV28|.|TRBJ2-7|.
TGTGCCAGCAGTTTACTGGAGAGAACCTACGAGCAGTACTTC
CASSLLERTYEQYF
>TRBV5-1|.|TRBJ2-7|TRBD2
TGCGCCAGCAGCTCCTTCGGACTAGCGGGAGACGAGCAGTACTTC
CASSSFGLAGDEQYF
>TRBV7-2|.|TRBJ2-2|TRBD1
TGTGCCAGCAGCTTAACAGGGGGCTCGTTTCCCGGGGAGCTGTTTTTT
CASSLTGGSFPGELFF
>TRBV11-3|once|TRBJ2-3|.
TGTGCCAGCAGCTTAGGATCTATGGCGGGATCCCGCACAGATACGCAGTATTTT
CASSLGSMAGSRTDTQYF
>TRBV28|.|TRBJ2-7|TRBD2
TGTGCCAGCGCCGAGAGGGGCGGGAGTTACGAGCAGTACTTC
CASAERGGSYEQYF
>TRBV15|.|TRBJ1-1|.
TGTGCCACCAGCAGAGGTGAGGCCGGTCTCACTGAAGCTTTCTTT
CATSRGEAGLTEAFF
>TRBV3-1/TRBV3-2|once|TRBJ2-7|.
TGTGCCAGCAGTCAAGGACCACGGGGTGGCGAGCAGTACTTC
CASSQGPRGGEQYF
>TRBV3-1/TRBV3-2|.|TRBJ2-1|TRBD2
TGTGCCAGCAGGCACAATAGCGGGGTTACCTACAATGAGCAGTTCTTC
CASRHNSGVTYNEQFF
>TRBV9|.|TRBJ2-7|.
TGTGCCAGCAGCTCGAGGGTGGGCTACGAGCAGTACTTC
CASSSRVGYEQYF
>TRBV6-5|.|TRBJ2-7|TRBD2
TGTGCCAGCAGTTACTCGGCTAGCGGAGACTACGAGCAGTACTTC
CASSYSASGDYEQYF
>TRBV28|once|TRBJ2-7|TRBD1
TGTGCCAGCAGTTTGACGGGACAGGGGGCCTTCTACGAGCAGTACTTC
CASSLTGQGAFYEQYF
>TRBV27|.|TRBJ2-7|TRBD2
TGTGCCAGCAGCATACTTAGCGGGAGGGCCTCCTACGAGCAGTACTTC
CASSILSGRASYEQYF
>TRBV18|.|TRBJ1-4|.
TGTGCCAGCTCACCATCCTTGGGAGCTAATGAAAAACTGTTTTTT
CASSPSLGANEKLFF
>TRBV7-9|.|TRBJ2-5|TRBD2
TGTGCCAGCAGCTTGTTGGCGGGAGGTCTTGAGACCCAGTACTTC
CASSLLAGGLETQYF
>TRBV28|.|TRBJ2-7|TRBD2
TGTGCCAGCAGCCCGACTAGCGGGTGGGATCACGAGCAGTACTTC
CASSPTSGWDHEQYF
>TRBV2|.|TRBJ2-7|.
TGTGCCAGCAGTGAACAGTGGACGGCCCTAGCGAGGGAGCAGTACTTC
CASSEQWTALAREQYF
>TRBV7-2|.|TRBJ2-7|TRBD2
TGTGCCAGCAGCTTAAGGGTAGCGGGAGGCTACGAGCAGTACTTC
CASSLRVAGGYEQYF
>TRBV24-1|.|TRBJ2-1|.
TGTGCCACCAGTGATGGTCAGGGGTTAGCAGCCTACAATGAGCAGTTCTTC
CATSDGQGLAAYNEQFF
>TRBV7-8|.|TRBJ2-5|TRBD1
TGTGCCAGCAGCCTCACAGGGGGCAAAGAGACCCAGTACTTC
CASSLTGGKETQYF
>TRBV28|.|TRBJ2-1|TRBD2
TGTGCCAGCAGTTATGCTAGCGGGAGGGGTGAGCAGTTCTTC
CASSYASGRGEQFF
>TRBV28|.|TRBJ1-3|.
TGTGCCAGCAGAACGGGGTCTGGAAACACCATATATTTT
CASRTGSGNTIYF
>TRBV6-6|.|TRBJ1-2|.
TGTGCCAGCAGTCTGTCCAGGGACTATGGCTACACCTTC
CASSLSRDYGYTF
>TRBV29-1|.|TRBJ2-7|TRBD2
TGCAGCGGGCGACTAGCGGGAATAGACGAGCAGTACTTC
CSGRLAGIDEQYF
>TRBV3-1/TRBV3-2|.|TRBJ2-5|.
TGTGCCAGCAGCCAAGTAGGGGTAAAGACCCAGTACTTC
CASSQVGVKTQYF
>TRBV5-5|.|TRBJ2-5|TRBD1
TGTGCCAGCAGCTCACAGGGGGAAGAGACCCAGTACTTC
CASSSQGEETQYF
>TRBV10-3|.|TRBJ2-7|.
TGTGCCATCAGTGACGGTCGGACTATCGTCGATTACGAGCAGTACTTC
CAISDGRTIVDYEQYF
>TRBV18|.|TRBJ1-1|.
TGTGCCAGCTCACCCCCCAGAGGGGCGGTTGGGGGGACTGAAGCTTTCTTT
CASSPPRGAVGGTEAFF
>TRBV4-2|.|TRBJ2-2|TRBD1
TGTGCCAGCAGCCAAGCGGACAGGGCTAACGGGGAGCTGTTTTTT
CASSQADRANGELFF